The entry that follows covers one T cell receptor beta chain sequence. Its ends do not fully match the called genes, so a read error is possible. The sample belongs to a study of blood T cell repertoires in COVID-19. Authors' analysis steps: For nucleated cells, counts were estimated from reference gene primer amplification. The data were produced by immunoSEQ multiplex PCR, yet TCRdb's version contains in-frame clones alone and is incomplete. The DNA was the basis for D and trimming; V, J and clone size are from that table. The sample consists of about 220,000 clones, about four fifths of them appearing once. CDR3 length: 13 amino acids.

What was sequenced was peripheral blood. This chain links TRBV12-3 or TRBV12-4 with TRBJ2-1, with 10 bases identical to TRBD2. The clonotype was recovered from a young woman who had recovered from COVID-19. CDR3 sequence reads: CASSLAGANEQFF. The CDR3 coding sequence is TGTGCCAGCAGTCTAGCGGGAGCCAATGAGCAGTTCTTC.